This T cell receptor beta chain was recorded in a study of cytomegalovirus exposure and HLA in healthy donors. Study findings and constraints: The sole available immune exposure information was CMV serostatus.

The V gene lost 4 bases and the J gene lost 6 bases, with 12 bases spanning the gap. Germline loops: CDR1 SEHNR, CDR2 FQNEAQ (reference sequence). This CDR3 contains 14 residues. This clone was seen only a few times. Its specificity is not known. The PCR employed 60 Vbeta primers together with 13 Jbeta primers. TCRdb keeps only in-frame clones here, not all; method: immunoSEQ multiplex PCR. The sample holds about 150,000 clones, 65% to 75% seen once. The genes are TRBV7-9 and TRBJ1-4; possible D gene TRBD1, 6 bases. This clonotype originated in a young man in good health and CMV-seronegative. Material: PBMCs. CDR3 in DNA: TGTGCCAGCAGCTCCGACAGGAACGATGAAAAACTGTTTTTT. Translation gives CASSSDRNDEKLFF. Using reference TRBV7-9 and TRBJ1-4 for the parts outside the CDR3, the full variable domain is DTGVSQNPRHKITKRGQNVTFRCDPISEHNRLYWYRQTLGQGPEFLTYFQNEAQLEKSRLLSDRFSAERPKGSFSTLEIQRTEQGDSAMYLCASSSDRNDEKLFFGSGTQLSVL.